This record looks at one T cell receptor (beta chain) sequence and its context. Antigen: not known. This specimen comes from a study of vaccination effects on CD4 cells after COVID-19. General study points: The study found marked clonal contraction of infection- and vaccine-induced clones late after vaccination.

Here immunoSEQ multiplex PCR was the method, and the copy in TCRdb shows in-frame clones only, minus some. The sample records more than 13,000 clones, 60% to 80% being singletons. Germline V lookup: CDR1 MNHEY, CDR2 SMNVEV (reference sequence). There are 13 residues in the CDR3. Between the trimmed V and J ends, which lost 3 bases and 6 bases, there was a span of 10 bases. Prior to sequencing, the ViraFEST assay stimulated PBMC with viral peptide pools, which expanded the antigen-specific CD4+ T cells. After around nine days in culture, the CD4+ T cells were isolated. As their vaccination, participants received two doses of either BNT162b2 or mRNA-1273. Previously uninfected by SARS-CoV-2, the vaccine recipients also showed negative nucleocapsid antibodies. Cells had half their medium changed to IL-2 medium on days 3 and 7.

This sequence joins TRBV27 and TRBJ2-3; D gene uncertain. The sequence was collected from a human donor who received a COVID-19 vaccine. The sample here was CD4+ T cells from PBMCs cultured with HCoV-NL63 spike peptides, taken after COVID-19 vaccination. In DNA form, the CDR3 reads TGTGCCAGCAGTTTTCTGACTGTTGATACGCAGTATTTT. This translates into CASSFLTVDTQYF.